The subject of this entry is one T cell receptor (beta chain). This receptor's antigen is unknown. The input lacks base qualities; no much larger clone sits a single base away. The immunoSEQ Assay, a bias-controlled multiplex PCR, was used to amplify TCRbeta CDR3 regions from genomic DNA. Per the source publication's procedure: The number of nucleated cells in each sample was estimated from the amplification of reference gene primers within the assay. To quantify the absolute abundance of each unique TCRbeta CDR3 rearrangement, sequence reads were collapsed and filtered. For each sample, productive Simpson clonality was calculated as the square root of Simpson's diversity index across productive rearrangements. TCRdb obtained this table from immuneACCESS and retained in-frame rearrangements with V and J assigned. These tables miss some clones; where compared with another copy, unresolved V genes account for less than half of the shortfall, and the remainder is unexplained. That table is the source of V, J and clone size, and D and trimming were worked out from the DNA. The sample data list about 320,000 clones, and around 90% of these were observed just once. The ten largest clonotypes hold under 8% of the sample.

This sample is part of a study of blood T cell repertoires in COVID-19 (dated by TCRdb to the early 2020s). Regarding the complete study: Samples covering the acute and convalescent phases of COVID-19 were provided by collaborators in the United States, Italy and Spain. A freely available public database, intended as a resource for researchers studying the immune response to SARS-CoV-2, is where the repertoires were released. The samples were drawn from the first 160 participants of the ongoing ImmuneRACE study and from 1,254 subjects provided by 6 global collaborators. The material from the prospective study consisted of cDNA or gDNA derived from T cells, B-cell-depleted T cells, or PBMCs. Where available, HLA class I and class II types were taken from metadata supplied by the sample provider and were not determined by assay-based typing. Deeply sampled blood TCRbeta repertoires from subjects exposed to, actively infected with, or recovered from COVID-19 were included in the dataset. The sample metadata nearly always contained a de-identified subject ID, COVID-19 status, age in years and sex.

Paper-wide results and their limitations: How much clinical and demographic metadata was included differed by source and by participant, and the metadata was provided uncurated.

In the germline V gene (reference sequence), CDR1 corresponds to SEHNR and CDR2 to FQNEAQ. V is pruned by 6 bases and J by 0 bases, leaving 5 bases of the junction without a gene match. Inclusive of the bounding cysteine and phenylalanine, the CDR3 is 15 residues long. Of all the DNA, just the CDR3 is kept, 45 bases in frame from base 1. A second Seattle source provided samples from volunteer blood donors who had recovered from COVID-19. Collaborating institutions collected whole blood in K2EDTA tubes following their own protocols. For TCRbeta analysis, collaborators shipped samples in one of three forms: frozen whole blood, isolated PBMCs, or DNA extracted from either of those sample types.

The rearrangement combines TRBV7-9 with TRBJ1-5; TRBD1 aligns with 7 central bases. Sequencing used peripheral blood. The receptor comes from a man between 18 and 29 years old who had recovered from COVID-19. Read as DNA, the sequence is TGTGCCAGCAGTCGTCAGGGGGGTAGCAATCAGCCCCAGCATTTT. Its amino acids are CASSRQGGSNQPQHF.